These 24 T cell receptor beta chains share one sample of origin, sequenced in a study of blood T cell repertoires in COVID-19. Produced via immunoSEQ multiplex PCR; TCRdb's table is partial and in-frame only. The data contain more than 70,000 clones, 90% of them seen just once; the ten biggest clones take up approximately 4.9%. The sequenced sample was peripheral blood. These receptors all stem from a woman aged 18-29 years with acute or convalescent COVID-19.

The chain links TRBV18 to TRBJ1-1, with D perhaps matching TRBD1 (5 bases). This CDR3 comprises 12 residues. Trimming took 2 bases from V and 8 from J, leaving 9 bases between them. Per the germline V gene, CDR1 is KGHSH and CDR2 is LQKENI. The DNA of the CDR3 is TGTGCCAGCTCACCATATGGGGGGGAAGCTTTCTTT. Its protein is CASSPYGGEAFF.

This chain uses TRBV27 with TRBJ2-2; the match to TRBD2 covers 7 bases. The CDR3 consists of 19 residues. The germline V gene encodes CDR1 MNHEY and CDR2 SMNVEV (reference sequence). V dropped 2 bases and J dropped 1; count of bases not matched to a gene: 13. CDR3 sequence (DNA): TGTGCCAGCAGTTTAGCGGGAGTATCGGTAGCGGGGAACACCGGGGAGCTGTTTTTT. Translating it yields CASSLAGVSVAGNTGELFF.

J is TRBJ2-2 and V is TRBV27, with 7 nucleotides matching TRBD1. Germline trimming cut 4 bases from V and 6 bases from J; bases unmatched to any gene: 14. Germline CDR1 is MNHEY and CDR2 is SMNVEV (reference sequence). CDR3 length: 17 amino acids. The CDR3 here is CASSSPRGQLLAGELFF. The CDR3 nucleotides read TGTGCCAGCAGTTCGCCTCGGGGACAGCTCTTGGCCGGGGAGCTGTTTTTT.

The chain uses TRBV11-3 and TRBJ2-2; tentative D call: TRBD2 (7 bases). The germline CDR1 and CDR2 sequences are SGHNT and YENEEA. V was pared by 1 base and J by 4 bases, with 22 bases between. This CDR3 is built from 19 residues. DNA of the CDR3: TGTGCCAGCAGCTTAGCCCCTCGCGGGGGCCCTTTCCGCACCGGGGAGCTGTTTTTT. Translating it yields CASSLAPRGGPFRTGELFF.

This clone was counted a single time. This rearrangement joins TRBV5-6 to TRBJ1-1, with a possible D match to TRBD1 (5 bases). The CDR3 is 13 residues long. The V and J ends lost 2 bases and 4 bases respectively, with 9 bases between them. Germline V gene lookup returns CDR1 SGHDT and CDR2 YYEEEE. This CDR3 is CASSFQGFTEAFF. CDR3 coding DNA: TGTGCCAGCAGCTTCCAGGGTTTCACTGAAGCTTTCTTT.

This clone is a singleton in its sample. The V call is TRBV20-1, the J call TRBJ1-2; the D gene is possibly TRBD1 (6 bases). The germline V gene has CDR1 DFQATT and CDR2 SNEGSKA (reference sequence). V lost 3 bases and J 4 bases, leaving 12 bases between the germline ends. This CDR3 comprises 13 residues. The CDR3 DNA sequence: TGCAGTGCTAGTAACAGGGTCGGCTATGGCTACACCTTC. Translating it yields CSASNRVGYGYTF.

This sequence joins TRBV6-9 and TRBJ2-1; TRBD2 aligns across 10 bases. CDR1 is MNHGY and CDR2 is SVAAGI in the germline V gene. J lost 7 bases, V lost 4 bases, and 13 bases had no gene match. The CDR3 covers 17 residues. CDR3 nucleotide sequence: TGTGCCAGCAGTTTCGGACTAGCGGATCCCTTACAGAATGAGCAGTTCTTC. This encodes CASSFGLADPLQNEQFF.

The V and J genes are TRBV7-8 and TRBJ1-4, with a tentative D call TRBD1 (6 bases). Germline CDR1 is SGHVS and CDR2 is FQNEAQ. Trimming stripped 5 bases from V and 4 bases from J, with 14 bases between. This CDR3 has 15 residues. The CDR3 sequence: CASSLYRAINEKLFF. The DNA of the CDR3 is TGTGCCAGCAGCCTATACAGGGCCATTAATGAAAAACTGTTTTTT. Complete variable domain (other parts from reference TRBV7-8 and TRBJ1-4): GAGVSQSPRYKVAKRGQDVALRCDPISGHVSLFWYQQALGQGPEFLTYFQNEAQLDKSGLPSDRFFAERPEGSVSTLKIQRTQQEDSAVYLCASSLYRAINEKLFFGSGTQLSVL.

This clone appeared once. The chain links TRBV6-5 to TRBJ1-1, with D possibly matching TRBD1 (5 bases). The CDR3 sequence is 11 residues long. Trimming left V 9 bases short and J 5 bases short, with 10 bases between. From germline, CDR1 is MNHEY and CDR2 SVGAGI. The CDR3 sequence is CASGGGTEAFF. For the CDR3, the DNA is TGTGCCAGTGGGGGGGGGACTGAAGCTTTCTTT.

This CDR3 reads CASSLGASGTQYF. Here the CDR3 DNA reads TGTGCCAGCAGCTTAGGTGCGTCGGGGACCCAGTACTTC. V gene TRBV7-9 combines with J gene TRBJ2-5; D gene unclear. The CDR3 spans 13 residues. With 1 base removed from V and 7 bases from J, the gap between germline ends came to 10 bases. The germline V gene encodes CDR1 SEHNR and CDR2 FQNEAQ (reference sequence).

As DNA, the CDR3 is TGTGCCAGCAGCCAAGAGGTGACAGGGCACACTGAAGCTTTCTTT. Its translation is CASSQEVTGHTEAFF. The J gene is TRBJ1-1, the V gene TRBV3-1 (or the pseudogene TRBV3-2); 7 bases are shared with TRBD1. The germline gives CDR1 LGHDT, CDR2 YNNKEL (reference sequence). Germline trimming cut 0 bases from V and 3 bases from J; bases unmatched to any gene: 4. This CDR3 spans 15 amino acids.

V is TRBV19 and J is TRBJ2-2; 10 nucleotides line up with TRBD2. V was pared by 3 bases and J by 3 bases, with 4 bases of the junction left unmatched. Germline values: CDR1 LNHDA, CDR2 SQIVND (reference sequence). There are 16 residues in the CDR3. CDR3 amino acids: CASSMLAGEDTGELFF. CDR3 coding DNA: TGTGCCAGTAGTATGCTAGCGGGGGAGGACACCGGGGAGCTGTTTTTT.

The V gene is TRBV21-1, the J gene TRBJ2-3; the table's D call, TRBD2, has no DNA check behind it. TRBV21-1 is a pseudogene. CDR3 length equals 12 residues. In DNA, the CDR3 is TGTGCCAGCCGGAGACCCAGAAATACGCAGTATTTT. Translated, it gives CASRRPRNTQYF.

The chain employs TRBV24-1 and TRBJ1-4; 7 positions match TRBD1. J gave up 4 bases and V 5 bases, and 6 bases lay outside the gene matches. The V gene's germline CDR1 is KGHDR and CDR2 SFDVKD. The CDR3 totals 15 residues. The DNA for the CDR3 is TGTGCCACCAGTGGCCCGGGACAGAATAATGAAAAACTGTTTTTT. It yields the protein CATSGPGQNNEKLFF.

The chain is built from TRBV29-1 and TRBJ1-1, with D unresolved. V gave up 4 bases and J gave up 2 bases, with 17 bases separating them. Germline V gene lookup returns CDR1 SQVTM and CDR2 ANQGSEA. This CDR3 spans 15 amino acids. The CDR3 protein is CSVVPLEVINTEAFF. The CDR3 DNA is TGCAGCGTTGTGCCCCTAGAGGTGATTAACACTGAAGCTTTCTTT.

This chain connects TRBV18 to TRBJ2-1, with unresolved D. V lost 3 bases, J lost 9 bases, and 9 bases lay in between. The germline CDR1 and CDR2 sequences are KGHSH and LQKENI. The CDR3 sequence is 12 residues long. Here the CDR3 reads CASSPPGGEQFF. CDR3 coding DNA: TGTGCCAGCTCACCTCCGGGTGGTGAGCAGTTCTTC.

The rearrangement uses TRBV5-6 and TRBJ1-2, with 12 bases identical to TRBD1. Germline V gives CDR1 SGHDT, CDR2 YYEEEE. The CDR3 is made up of 18 amino acids. V shed 6 bases and J 3 bases; nucleotides not matched to a gene: 15. The CDR3 loop is CASTRLRDRGRSDYGYTF. The CDR3 DNA reads TGTGCCAGCACCCGCCTCCGGGACAGGGGGCGATCTGACTATGGCTACACCTTC.

CDR3 bases: TGTGCCAGCAGTTACGCGAGACAGGGGAGCGGGGAGCTGTTTTTT. Protein: CASSYARQGSGELFF. The chain employs TRBV6-5 and TRBJ2-2, with 8 bases matching TRBD1. The CDR3 consists of 15 residues. The V segment lost 2 bases and the J segment 7 bases; nucleotides outside the gene matches: 6. Germline V gene sequence: CDR1 MNHEY, CDR2 SVGAGI.

This clone was observed a few times. This chain links TRBV5-8 with TRBJ1-3; 9 nucleotides align to TRBD1. Per the germline V gene, CDR1 is SGHTS and CDR2 is YDEGEE. This CDR3 spans 15 amino acids. With V trimmed by 4 bases and J by 3 bases, 5 bases remained unmatched. The CDR3 spells CASSAQGALGNTIYF. As DNA, the CDR3 is TGTGCCAGCAGCGCACAGGGGGCGCTTGGAAACACCATATATTTT.

V is TRBV9 and J is TRBJ1-6; no reliable D call. The CDR3 extends over 17 amino acids. V lost 3 bases, J lost 0 bases, and 13 bases lay in between. CDR1 and CDR2 (germline): SGDLS, YYNGEE. CDR3 amino acids: CASSGMSRVSYNSPLHF. The CDR3 bases are TGTGCCAGCAGCGGGATGTCGAGGGTCTCCTATAATTCACCCCTCCACTTT.

V gene TRBV7-2 combines with J gene TRBJ2-2; TRBD2 might be the D (5 bases). The CDR3 is 13 residues long. Germline CDR1 SGHTA, CDR2 FQGNSA. Deletions cut 3 bases from V and 5 bases from J, with 7 bases between. The DNA for the CDR3 is TGTGCCAGCAGCTTTAAGCGGACCGGGGAGCTGTTTTTT. Protein product: CASSFKRTGELFF.

The rearrangement joins TRBV18 to TRBJ2-2, with D unresolved. Trimming removed 6 bases from V and 4 bases from J, with 12 bases in between. There are 14 residues in the CDR3. The germline V gene encodes CDR1 KGHSH and CDR2 LQKENI. CDR3 nucleotides: TGTGCCAGCTCGAGAGAGAGGCCCACCGGGGAGCTGTTTTTT. Its protein product is CASSRERPTGELFF. Variable domain in full (rest from reference TRBV18 and TRBJ2-2): NAGVMQNPRHLVRRRGQEARLRCSPMKGHSHVYWYRQLPEEGLKFMVYLQKENIIDESGMPKERFSAEFPKEGPSILRIQQVVRGDSAAYFCASSRERPTGELFFGEGSRLTVL.

The chain joins TRBV7-9 to TRBJ1-4; maybe TRBD1 (5 bases). The CDR3 contains 13 residues. Germline CDR1 is SEHNR and CDR2 is FQNEAQ (reference sequence). V lost 1 base and J lost 7, with 7 bases in between. The CDR3 coding sequence is TGTGCCAGCAGCTTAGGCGGGGGTGAAAAACTGTTTTTT. Its protein is CASSLGGGEKLFF.

The gene calls are TRBV11-2 and TRBJ2-1, with a tentative D call TRBD2 (6 bases). The CDR3 contains 15 residues. Trimming removed 5 bases from V and 4 bases from J, with 15 bases in between. Germline CDR1 reads SGHAT; CDR2 reads FQNNGV. The CDR3 region is CASSPPGLMYNEQFF. The CDR3, as DNA: TGTGCCAGCAGCCCTCCGGGACTGATGTACAATGAGCAGTTCTTC.